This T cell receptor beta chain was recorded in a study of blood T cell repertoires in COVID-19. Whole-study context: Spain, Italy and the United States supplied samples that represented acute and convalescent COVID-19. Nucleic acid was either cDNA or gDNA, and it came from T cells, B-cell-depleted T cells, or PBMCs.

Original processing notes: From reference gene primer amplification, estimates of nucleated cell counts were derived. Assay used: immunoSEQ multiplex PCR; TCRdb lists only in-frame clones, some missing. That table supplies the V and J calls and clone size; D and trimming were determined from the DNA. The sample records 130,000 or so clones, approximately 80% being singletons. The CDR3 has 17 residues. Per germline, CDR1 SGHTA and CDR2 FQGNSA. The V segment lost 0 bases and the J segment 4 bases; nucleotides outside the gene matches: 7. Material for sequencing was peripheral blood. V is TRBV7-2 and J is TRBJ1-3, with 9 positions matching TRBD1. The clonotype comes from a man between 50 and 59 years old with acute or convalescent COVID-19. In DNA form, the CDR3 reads TGTGCCAGCAGCTTAGCGGTAGGACAGGGGTCCGGAAACACCATATATTTT. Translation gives CASSLAVGQGSGNTIYF.